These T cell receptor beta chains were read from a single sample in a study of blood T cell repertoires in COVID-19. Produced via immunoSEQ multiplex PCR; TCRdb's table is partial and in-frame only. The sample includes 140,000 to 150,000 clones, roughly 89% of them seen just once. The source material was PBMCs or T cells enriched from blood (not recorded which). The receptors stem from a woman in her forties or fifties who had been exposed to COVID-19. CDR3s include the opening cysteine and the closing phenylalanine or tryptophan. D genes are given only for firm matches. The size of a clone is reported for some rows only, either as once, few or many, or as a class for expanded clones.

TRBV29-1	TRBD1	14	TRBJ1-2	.	CSVADGTGGYGYTF	TGCAGCGTTGCGGACGGGACAGGGGGCTATGGCTACACCTTC
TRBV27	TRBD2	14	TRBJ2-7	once	CASSRTSGSYEQYF	TGTGCCAGCAGTCGGACTAGCGGGAGCTACGAGCAGTACTTC
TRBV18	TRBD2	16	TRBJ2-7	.	CASSPGLAGGAYEQYF	TGTGCCAGCTCACCGGGACTAGCGGGAGGAGCCTACGAGCAGTACTTC
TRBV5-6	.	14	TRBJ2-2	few	CASSYGLTPMELFF	TGTGCCAGCAGCTACGGACTCACTCCCATGGAGCTGTTTTTT
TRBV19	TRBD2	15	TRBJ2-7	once	CASSILASGAYEQYF	TGTGCCAGTAGTATATTGGCTAGCGGGGCCTACGAGCAGTACTTC
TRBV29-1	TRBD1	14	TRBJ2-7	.	CSVEDRGRLYEQYF	TGCAGCGTGGAAGACAGGGGGCGTCTGTACGAGCAGTACTTC
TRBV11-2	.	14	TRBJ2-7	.	CASSFEQIVVEQYF	TGTGCCAGCAGCTTCGAACAAATCGTCGTCGAGCAGTACTTC
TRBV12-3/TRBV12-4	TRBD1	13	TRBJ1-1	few	CASRQGRGGEAFF	TGTGCCAGCAGACAGGGGAGAGGGGGTGAAGCTTTCTTT
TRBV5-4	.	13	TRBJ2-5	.	CASSFLAGETQYF	TGTGCCAGCAGCTTCTTGGCGGGAGAGACCCAGTACTTC
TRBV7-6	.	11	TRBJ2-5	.	CASTSGETQYF	TGTGCCAGCACCTCCGGGGAGACCCAGTACTTC
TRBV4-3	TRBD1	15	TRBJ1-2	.	CASSQLGTGEGGYTF	TGCGCCAGCAGCCAACTGGGGACAGGGGAAGGAGGCTACACCTTC
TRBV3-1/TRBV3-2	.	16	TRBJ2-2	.	CATRLKAGANTGELFF	TGTGCCACCCGTCTTAAGGCGGGTGCGAACACCGGGGAGCTGTTTTTT
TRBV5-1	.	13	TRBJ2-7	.	CASSSRGYYEQYF	TGCGCCAGCAGCTCACGGGGTTACTACGAGCAGTACTTC
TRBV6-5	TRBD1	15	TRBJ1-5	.	CASSPGTGRDQPQHF	TGTGCCAGCAGTCCCGGGACAGGGCGCGATCAGCCCCAGCATTTT
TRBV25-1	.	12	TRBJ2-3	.	CASTNLGDTQYF	TGTGCCAGCACCAATCTCGGGGATACGCAGTATTTT
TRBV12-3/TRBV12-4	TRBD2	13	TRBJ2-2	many	CASTPGGGGELFF	TGTGCCAGCACCCCGGGGGGGGGCGGGGAGCTGTTTTTT
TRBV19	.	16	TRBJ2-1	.	CASSISVTPGYNEQFF	TGTGCCAGTAGTATTTCGGTCACCCCAGGATACAATGAGCAGTTCTTC
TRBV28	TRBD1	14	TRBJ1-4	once	CASSSGGGDEKLFF	TGTGCCAGCAGTTCAGGGGGAGGTGATGAAAAACTGTTTTTT
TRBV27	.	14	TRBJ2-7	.	CASSLWGSGNEQYF	TGTGCCAGCAGTTTATGGGGCTCAGGAAACGAGCAGTACTTC
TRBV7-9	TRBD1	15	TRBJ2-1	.	CASSPGRTGDGEQFF	TGTGCCAGCAGCCCAGGCCGGACAGGGGACGGTGAGCAGTTCTTC
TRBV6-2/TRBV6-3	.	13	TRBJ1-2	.	CASSYIGEVGYTF	TGTGCCAGCAGTTATATAGGGGAGGTCGGCTACACCTTC
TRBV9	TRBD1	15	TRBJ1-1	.	CASNPQVTGDTEAFF	TGTGCCAGCAACCCCCAAGTGACAGGGGACACTGAAGCTTTCTTT
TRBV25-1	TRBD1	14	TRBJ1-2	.	CASSDRTGNYGYTF	TGTGCCAGCAGTGACCGGACAGGGAACTATGGCTACACCTTC
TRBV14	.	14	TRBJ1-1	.	CASSQDPGRSEAFF	TGTGCCAGCAGCCAAGATCCGGGGAGGTCTGAAGCTTTCTTT
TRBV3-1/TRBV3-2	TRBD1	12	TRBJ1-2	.	CASSQGFQGGTF	TGTGCCAGCAGCCAAGGATTCCAGGGGGGCACCTTC
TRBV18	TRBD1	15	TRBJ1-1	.	CASSPAQGVNTEAFF	TGTGCCAGCTCACCAGCACAGGGGGTGAACACTGAAGCTTTCTTT
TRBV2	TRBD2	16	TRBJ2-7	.	CASSRLAGDLKYEQYF	TGTGCCAGCAGCCGACTAGCGGGAGACCTAAAATACGAGCAGTACTTC
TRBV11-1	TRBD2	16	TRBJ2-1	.	CASSFQGGGAKNEQFF	TGTGCCAGCAGCTTTCAAGGCGGGGGGGCCAAGAATGAGCAGTTCTTC
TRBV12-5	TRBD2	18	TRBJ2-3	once	CASSNLAGGLISTDTQYF	TGTGCTAGCTCTAATCTAGCGGGGGGGCTGATTAGCACAGATACGCAGTATTTT
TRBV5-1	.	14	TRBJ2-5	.	CASSWGLREETQYF	TGCGCCAGCAGTTGGGGGCTTCGGGAAGAGACCCAGTACTTC
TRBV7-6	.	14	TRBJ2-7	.	CASSLAAGPYEQYF	TGTGCCAGCAGCTTAGCGGCAGGGCCCTACGAGCAGTACTTC
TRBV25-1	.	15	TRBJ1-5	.	CASSGLGGASQPQHF	TGTGCCAGCAGTGGCCTGGGAGGGGCGAGTCAGCCCCAGCATTTT
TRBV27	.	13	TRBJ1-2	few	CASSLGGASGYTF	TGTGCCAGCAGTTTAGGGGGGGCCTCTGGCTACACCTTC
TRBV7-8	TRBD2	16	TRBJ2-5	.	CASSLNSGGFRETQYF	TGTGCCAGCAGCTTAAATAGCGGGGGGTTCAGAGAGACCCAGTACTTC
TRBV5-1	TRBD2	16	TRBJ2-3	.	CASSLGLAGGTDTQYF	TGCGCCAGCAGCTTGGGTCTAGCGGGAGGGACAGATACGCAGTATTTT
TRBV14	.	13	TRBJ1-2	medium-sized	CASSQTVTGGYTF	TGTGCCAGCAGCCAAACGGTTACGGGTGGCTACACCTTC
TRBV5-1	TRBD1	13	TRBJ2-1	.	CASSRDSYNEQFF	TGCGCCAGCAGCCGGGACAGCTACAATGAGCAGTTCTTC
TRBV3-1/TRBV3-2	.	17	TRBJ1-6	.	CASSQPRPGVNNSPLHF	TGTGCCAGCAGCCAACCCCGCCCAGGGGTCAATAATTCACCCCTCCACTTT
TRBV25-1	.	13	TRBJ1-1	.	CASSEKVGTAAFF	TGTGCCAGCAGTGAAAAGGTCGGTACAGCAGCTTTCTTT
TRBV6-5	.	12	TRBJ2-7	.	CASSRPGGEQYF	TGTGCCAGCAGCCGCCCCGGGGGCGAGCAGTACTTC
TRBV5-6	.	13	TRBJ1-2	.	CASSLLRGLGYTF	TGTGCCAGCAGCTTGTTAAGGGGCCTTGGCTACACCTTC
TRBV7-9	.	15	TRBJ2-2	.	CASSFGGLSTGELFF	TGTGCCAGCAGCTTTGGAGGGTTGAGCACCGGGGAGCTGTTTTTT
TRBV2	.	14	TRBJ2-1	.	CASKTDSSYNEQFF	TGTGCCAGCAAGACAGATAGCTCCTACAATGAGCAGTTCTTC
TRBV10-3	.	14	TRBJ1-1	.	CAISELGGSAEAFF	TGTGCCATCAGTGAGTTGGGGGGGAGCGCTGAAGCTTTCTTT
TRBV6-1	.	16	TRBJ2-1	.	CASSEAWGRPYNEQFF	TGTGCCAGCAGTGAAGCATGGGGGCGACCGTACAATGAGCAGTTCTTC
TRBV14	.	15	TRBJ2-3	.	CASSQRGTTRDTQYF	TGTGCCAGCAGCCAGCGGGGAACTACCCGCGATACGCAGTATTTT
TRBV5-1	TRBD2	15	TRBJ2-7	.	CASSPSKAGGYEQYF	TGCGCCAGCAGCCCGTCGAAGGCGGGGGGCTACGAGCAGTACTTC
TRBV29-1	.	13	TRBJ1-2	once	CSVSERSSGGYTF	TGCAGCGTATCAGAACGCAGTTCCGGGGGCTACACCTTC
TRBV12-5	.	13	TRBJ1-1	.	CASGLVSYPEAFF	TGTGCTAGTGGTTTGGTTAGCTATCCTGAAGCTTTCTTT
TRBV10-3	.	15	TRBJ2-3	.	CAMNAFGGSTDTQYF	TGTGCCATGAACGCCTTCGGGGGTTCCACAGATACGCAGTATTTT
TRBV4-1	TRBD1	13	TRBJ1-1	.	CASSQVGTVEAFF	TGCGCCAGCAGCCAAGTGGGGACAGTTGAAGCTTTCTTT
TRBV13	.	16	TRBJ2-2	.	CASSLGRRVGAGELFF	TGTGCCAGCAGCTTAGGCAGAAGGGTGGGAGCCGGGGAGCTGTTTTTT
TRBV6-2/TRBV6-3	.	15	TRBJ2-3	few	CASSYVEGWADTQYF	TGTGCCAGCAGTTATGTAGAGGGCTGGGCAGATACGCAGTATTTT
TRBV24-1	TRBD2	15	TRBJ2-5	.	CATSDATSGKETQYF	TGTGCCACCAGTGACGCCACTAGCGGTAAAGAGACCCAGTACTTC
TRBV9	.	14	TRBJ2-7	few	CASSVDEGVYEQYF	TGTGCCAGCAGCGTAGATGAAGGGGTCTACGAGCAGTACTTC
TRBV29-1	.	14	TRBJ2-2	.	CSVGEGANTGELFF	TGCAGCGTTGGGGAGGGGGCGAACACCGGGGAGCTGTTTTTT
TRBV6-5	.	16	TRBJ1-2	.	CASSSSGGAHNYGYTF	TGTGCCAGCAGTTCTAGCGGGGGCGCCCATAACTATGGCTACACCTTC
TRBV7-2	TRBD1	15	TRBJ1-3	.	CASSDTGVVTNTIYF	TGTGCCAGCAGCGATACAGGGGTGGTTACGAACACCATATATTTT
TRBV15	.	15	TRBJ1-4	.	CATSRDQGHGEKLFF	TGTGCCACCAGCAGAGATCAGGGACATGGTGAAAAACTGTTTTTT
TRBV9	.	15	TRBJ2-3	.	CASSPRGVGTDTQYF	TGTGCCAGCAGCCCCAGAGGCGTGGGCACAGATACGCAGTATTTT